The source of this T cell receptor (beta chain) is a study of beta chain features in type 1 diabetes. The investigators reverse transcribed all of the isolated RNA, so they sequenced expressed TCRB transcripts. The protocol was immunoSEQ multiplex PCR, while the TCRdb copy is restricted to in-frame clones and leaves out a portion. The repertoire holds 400,000 or so clones, with over 10% as singletons. The table lists this clone with a few counts. Its target is not known. This CDR3 contains 13 residues. Between the trimmed V and J ends, which lost 5 bases and 9 bases, there was a span of 14 bases. Germline V gene sequence: CDR1 MGHDK, CDR2 SYGVNS. Study-wide results and caveats: TCRB CDR3 length was moderately but significantly reduced in all four CD4+ subsets of Type 1 diabetes patients.

Sequencing used naive CD4+ T cells from blood. The sequence came from a woman between 18 and 29 years old with type 1 diabetes. V and J are TRBV25-1 and TRBJ2-1; possible D gene TRBD1, 6 bases. This CDR3 is CASSLQGRGEQFF. The CDR3, as DNA: TGTGCCAGCAGTCTACAGGGACGAGGTGAGCAGTTCTTC.